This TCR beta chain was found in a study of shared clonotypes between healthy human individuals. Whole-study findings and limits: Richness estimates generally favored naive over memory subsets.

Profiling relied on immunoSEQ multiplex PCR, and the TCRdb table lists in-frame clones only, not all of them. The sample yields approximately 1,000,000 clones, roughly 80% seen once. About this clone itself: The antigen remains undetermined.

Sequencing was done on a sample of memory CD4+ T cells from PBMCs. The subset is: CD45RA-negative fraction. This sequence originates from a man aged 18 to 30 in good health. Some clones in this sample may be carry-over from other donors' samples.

The CDR3 nucleotides read TGTGCCAGCAGCCGAGTGGGTGGGTTACAAGAGACCCAGTACTTC. Amino acid sequence: CASSRVGGLQETQYF. This chain joins TRBV4-2 and TRBJ2-5, with D uncertain. The germline V gene has CDR1 LGHNA and CDR2 YNFKEQ. This CDR3 has 15 amino acids. Between the trimmed V and J ends, which lost 4 bases and 2 bases, there was a span of 14 bases.